What follows describes a single TCR beta chain. This CDR3 spans 15 amino acids. Germline V gene lookup returns CDR1 MNHEY and CDR2 SMNVEV (reference sequence). With V trimmed by 4 bases and J by 1 base, 7 bases remained unmatched. The sample belongs to a study of blood T cell repertoires in COVID-19. The wider study: Samples taken during acute and convalescent COVID-19 were collected in the United States, Italy and Spain.

TCRdb's copy holds only in-frame clones and misses some; the assay was immunoSEQ multiplex PCR. Found here are roughly 38,000 clones, around 85% of them singletons; the top ten hold less than 40%. This sequence joins TRBV27 and TRBJ2-7, with 7 bases matching TRBD2. The material sequenced was peripheral blood. The sequence derives from a middle-aged man with active or convalescent COVID-19. This chain's CDR3 is CASSSGGAGSYEQYF. For the CDR3, the DNA is TGTGCCAGCAGTTCCGGGGGAGCGGGGTCCTACGAGCAGTACTTC.